This T cell receptor beta chain was observed in a study of blood T cell repertoires in COVID-19. Study details: Both acute and convalescent COVID-19 samples were obtained from the United States, Italy and Spain. Nucleic acid was either cDNA or gDNA, and it came from T cells, B-cell-depleted T cells, or PBMCs.

How the authors handled the data: Reference gene primer amplification in the assay estimated nucleated cell counts. TCRdb's copy holds only in-frame clones and misses some; the assay was immunoSEQ multiplex PCR. That table supplies the V and J calls and clone size; D and trimming were determined from the DNA. The sample carries hundreds of thousands of clones, approximately 90% recorded once. The germline V and J ends were trimmed by 11 bases and 4 bases, with 11 bases remaining between them. CDR3 length equals 12 residues. Looked up from germline, CDR1 is SNHLY and CDR2 is FYNNEI. V usage is TRBV2 and J usage is TRBJ2-2; D is possibly TRBD2 (5 bases). The specimen sequenced was peripheral blood. The clonotype originates from a woman aged 18 to 35 who had recovered from COVID-19. The CDR3 region has the DNA TGTGCCCCCGGACTTATCACCGGGGAGCTGTTTTTT. The encoded protein is CAPGLITGELFF.